Included here is one T cell receptor beta chain sequence, with context. Its antigen is currently unknown. Donors comprised only Caucasian adults living in Nashville, Tennessee. This sample is part of a study of shared clonotypes between healthy human individuals. Turning to the study itself: The composition of the donors was two women and a few men aged 18 to 49. Findings and caveats of the study: Sample collection involved blood only; tissue repertoires are likely different.

The germline gives CDR1 LNHDA, CDR2 SQIVND (reference sequence). Between the trimmed V and J ends, which lost 6 bases and 6 bases, there was a span of 18 bases. CDR3 length: 15 residues. The material for each subset, its genomic DNA, was split evenly across several immunoSEQ plates. TCRdb's copy holds only in-frame clones and misses some; the assay was immunoSEQ multiplex PCR. Here the sample spans around 340,000 clones, over 70% being singletons. This receptor was taken from a young man in good health. The chain combines TRBV19 with TRBJ2-4; possibly TRBD1 for D (5 bases). Sequenced input: memory CD4+ T cells sorted from blood. Noted subset: CD45RA-negative fraction. In nucleotides, the CDR3 is TGTGCCAGTAGCCCCCCTTTGGGGCTGGGAAACATTCAGTACTTC. It translates to CASSPPLGLGNIQYF.